These T cell receptor beta chains were read from a single sample in a study of tumor and adjacent non-tumor tissue in lung cancer. TCRdb passed the multiplex PCR reads through MiXCR, listing each CDR3 protein once. Of about 110,000 distinct CDR3 sequences in the sample, over 70% were seen once. The material sequenced was lung tumor tissue. Receptors were obtained from a man aged 65-85 years with non-small cell lung cancer. CDR3s include the opening cysteine and the closing phenylalanine or tryptophan. The D gene is left open where the match is weak. Only part of the rows carry a size: once, few, many, or a class if the clone is expanded.

D	V	J	length	size	DNA	CDR3
.	TRBV28	TRBJ2-7	14	.	TGTGCCAGCGGTTTGTTTACGACCGGATATGAGCAGTACTTC	CASGLFTTGYEQYF
.	TRBV6-1	TRBJ2-6	13	once	TGTGCCTGCGGGCACTCTGGGGCCGACGTCCTGACTTTC	CACGHSGADVLTF
.	TRBV20-1	TRBJ2-3	12	many	TGCAGTGCTAGGGGGAGCTCAGATACGCAGTATTTT	CSARGSSDTQYF
.	TRBV12-3/TRBV12-4	TRBJ1-1	13	.	TGTGCCGACAGTTTTCGGGACACACGGAAAGCTTTCTTT	CADSFRDTRKAFF
.	TRBV29-1	TRBJ2-7	14	.	TGCAACGTCAGCGGAATAGCCGGCGATGGGATGCAGTACTTC	CNVSGIAGDGMQYF
.	TRBV4-2	TRBJ1-2	18	many	TGTGCCAGCAGCCAAGAACCGGGCCTAGGACCGTTTAACTATGGCTACACCTTC	CASSQEPGLGPFNYGYTF
.	TRBV19	TRBJ1-5	14	.	TGTGCCAGTAGTATTCGTGCGGGCAATCAGCCCCAGCATTTT	CASSIRAGNQPQHF
.	TRBV29-1	TRBJ1-2	17	few	TGCAGTGTTGAGTTTACAGGAGGAGGGAAAGGGGACTATGGCTACACCTTC	CSVEFTGGGKGDYGYTF
.	TRBV11-2	TRBJ2-1	18	.	TGTGCCAGCAGCTTAGAACGTCTGGGGTGGTCTTCCTACAATGAGCAATTCTTC	CASSLERLGWSSYNEQFF
.	TRBV28	TRBJ2-3	11	.	TGTGCCAGCAGCTACAGGGATACGCAGTATTTT	CASSYRDTQYF
.	TRBV6-2/TRBV6-3	TRBJ2-3	15	.	TGTGTCAGCAGTTACCGGACCCCGCAGACAGATACGCATTATTTT	CVSSYRTPQTDTHYF
.	TRBV6-2/TRBV6-3	TRBJ1-1	15	.	TGTACCAGCCGACCCTTTGTGGGGCAAAGAAGAGAAGCTTTCTTT	CTSRPFVGQRREAFF
TRBD1	TRBV11-2	TRBJ2-2	16	.	TGTGCCAGAAACTTAGTGGACACAGGGGTTGCCGGGGAGCTGTTTTTT	CARNLVDTGVAGELFF
.	TRBV4-3	TRBJ2-1	17	.	TGCGCCAGCAGCCAAGACCCAGCTGACGCTGAATACAATGAGCAGTTCTTC	CASSQDPADAEYNEQFF
.	TRBV4-2	TRBJ2-7	17	once	TGTGCCAGTAGCCAAGCGATACGTCGGCATGGGGAAGACGAGCAGTACTTC	CASSQAIRRHGEDEQYF
.	TRBV5-1	TRBJ1-5	14	.	TGCGCCATCAAACCGGGTCATAGCAGTCAGCCCCAGCTTTTT	CAIKPGHSSQPQLF
.	TRBV29-1	TRBJ2-2	14	.	TGCAGCGTTGACGTAGCAGGGGACACCGGGGAGCTGTTTTTT	CSVDVAGDTGELFF
.	TRBV20-1	TRBJ1-6	15	.	TGCAGTGCTAGAGATCAGGGACCGACCAATTCGCCCCTCCACTTT	CSARDQGPTNSPLHF
TRBD1	TRBV11-2	TRBJ1-6	18	.	TGTACCAGCTGCTCACGACAGGGAGGAAGTTCCTATAATTCACCGCTCCACTTT	CTSCSRQGGSSYNSPLHF
TRBD1	TRBV6-1	TRBJ1-2	14	.	TGTCCCAGCAGCGTGGGATTGACAGGGATGGGCTACACCTTC	CPSSVGLTGMGYTF
.	TRBV6-5	TRBJ2-3	13	.	TGTGCCATCAGCCTCGACAGGGAGGATACTCAGTATTTT	CAISLDREDTQYF
.	TRBV5-4	TRBJ2-5	14	.	TGTGCCAGTAGCTTGAGGCGGGGTCAAGAGATCGAGTACTTC	CASSLRRGQEIEYF
.	TRBV10-2	TRBJ1-2	14	many	TGCGCCAGCAGTGAGTCAAGGGGATCGGTCGGCTACACCTTC	CASSESRGSVGYTF
.	TRBV6-2/TRBV6-3	TRBJ2-1	15	.	TGTGCCTGCAGGCGGACAGACTGGGTGGACAATGAGCAGCTCTTC	CACRRTDWVDNEQLF
.	TRBV5-5	TRBJ1-3	17	.	TGTGCCAACAACTCCCAATCCATAGGGCTAACTGGAAACACCATATATTTC	CANNSQSIGLTGNTIYF
.	TRBV5-1	TRBJ1-3	13	.	TGCGCCAGCAGCACCGGGACTGGAAACACCATATATTTT	CASSTGTGNTIYF
.	TRBV11-1	TRBJ1-2	12	.	TGTGCCAGTAGCTTATACAGATACAGCTACACCTTC	CASSLYRYSYTF
.	TRBV20-1	TRBJ1-2	13	once	TGCAGTGGTAGACCGACCTCTAACTATGGCTACACCTTC	CSGRPTSNYGYTF